The clone carrying this T cell receptor (beta chain) was seen only once. The V gene lost 3 bases and the J gene lost 5 bases, with 13 bases spanning the gap. The CDR3 totals 15 residues. Germline V gives CDR1 LGHNA, CDR2 YNFKEQ. PCR used 60 Vbeta primers and 13 Jbeta primers. Clones were sequenced by immunoSEQ multiplex PCR, and TCRdb holds only the in-frame ones, with some missing. Here the sample spans roughly 220,000 clones, just under 70% being singletons. This sample is drawn from a study of cytomegalovirus exposure and HLA in healthy donors. The rearrangement uses TRBV4-2 and TRBJ1-4, with a weak D call TRBD1 (5 bases). This sequence was found in a man aged 40-55 years in good health and CMV-seropositive. The specimen was PBMCs. The CDR3 DNA follows: TGTGCCAGCAGCCAGACCCGGGGGGGGAATGAAAAACTGTTTTTT. This gives the protein CASSQTRGGNEKLFF.